Presented here are 31 T cell receptor beta chains from one specimen sequenced in a study of T cells in Graves' hyperthyroidism and ophthalmopathy. It was RNA transcripts that yielded the amplified TCR beta CDR3 regions. The HTBI primer set served for first-round RT-PCR of the TCR CDR3. One entry per CDR3 protein, called by TCRdb with MiXCR from the multiplex PCR reads. The table records about 540,000 distinct CDR3 sequences, 46% of them present only once. The sequenced sample was peripheral blood or thyroid tissue (not recorded which). These receptors were taken from a woman under 30 with Graves' hyperthyroidism.

In nucleotides, the CDR3 is TGTGCCAGCAGTGAGCAGGGCGGCAATCAGCCCCAGCATTTT. Translated: CASSEQGGNQPQHF. The rearrangement uses TRBV25-1 and TRBJ1-5; the D gene is possibly TRBD1 (5 bases). The CDR3 spans 14 residues. The V end lost 3 bases, the J end lost 2 bases, and 8 bases lay between the germline ends. The germline V gene encodes CDR1 MGHDK and CDR2 SYGVNS. Looking up the rest from reference TRBV25-1 and TRBJ1-5 gives the full variable domain: EADIYQTPRYLVIGTGKKITLECSQTMGHDKMYWYQQDPGMELHLIHYSYGVNSTEKGDLSSESTVSRIRTEHFPLTLESARPSHTSQYLCASSEQGGNQPQHFGDGTRLSIL.

This clonotype was counted between two and nine times. V usage is TRBV24-1 and J usage is TRBJ2-3; D unclear. CDR3 length: 14 residues. In germline, CDR1 is KGHDR, CDR2 SFDVKD. V dropped 5 bases and J dropped 2 bases, with 10 bases sitting between them. For the CDR3, the DNA is TGTGCCACCAGTGGCCCGGCAATCACAGATACGCAGTATTTT. This encodes CATSGPAITDTQYF.

The CDR3 DNA reads as TGTGCCAGCAGCTTAGTAGGGCAGACTGAAGCTTTCTTT. This codes for CASSLVGQTEAFF. This chain joins TRBV7-9 and TRBJ1-1; D gene unclear. Trimming shortened V by 1 base and J by 5 bases, and 8 bases separated the two germline ends. Germline CDR1 SEHNR, CDR2 FQNEAQ (reference sequence). This CDR3 contains 13 residues. The entire variable domain, with the rest obtained from reference TRBV7-9 and TRBJ1-1, is as follows: DTGVSQNPRHKITKRGQNVTFRCDPISEHNRLYWYRQTLGQGPEFLTYFQNEAQLEKSRLLSDRFSAERPKGSFSTLEIQRTEQGDSAMYLCASSLVGQTEAFFGQGTRLTVV.

The chain couples TRBV7-2 to TRBJ2-5; D is ambiguous. Germline V gene data show CDR1 as SGHTA and CDR2 as FQGNSA. CDR3 length equals 17 residues. V was shortened by 6 bases and J by 0 bases, with 20 bases between the two germline ends. In DNA, the CDR3 is TGTGCCAGCAGTTCCCCTCCTAGATTCCCAAACCAAGAGACCCAGTACTTC. It translates to CASSSPPRFPNQETQYF.

The table lists this clonotype with a few counts. The chain has TRBV7-3 and TRBJ2-6, with D possibly being TRBD1 (6 bases). Germline V CDR1 and CDR2: SGHTA, FQGTGA. This CDR3 has 18 amino acids. Trimming shortened V by 2 bases and J by 0 bases, and 14 bases separated the two germline ends. Written as DNA, the CDR3 is TGTGCCAGCAGCTTACCGGGACACCTTTACTCTGGGGCCAACGTCCTGACTTTC. Its translation: CASSLPGHLYSGANVLTF.

CDR3 DNA sequence: TGTGCCAGCAGTTTTTGGGACAGCAACAATCAGCCCCAGCATTTT. Translating it yields CASSFWDSNNQPQHF. The rearrangement joins TRBV12-3 or TRBV12-4 to TRBJ1-5, with 7 bases identical to TRBD1. J lost 3 bases, V lost 3 bases, and 5 bases had no gene match. The CDR3 extends over 15 amino acids.

The rearrangement joins TRBV7-3 to TRBJ2-5; possibly TRBD1 or TRBD2 for D (6 bases each). CDR3 size: 14 residues. The V end lost 2 bases, the J end lost 5 bases, and 12 bases lay between the germline ends. Germline loops: CDR1 SGHTA, CDR2 FQGTGA. CDR3 region: CASSLVGGSETQYF. CDR3 coding DNA: TGTGCCAGCAGCTTAGTGGGGGGCTCTGAGACCCAGTACTTC.

The gene calls are TRBV7-3 and TRBJ2-2, with 7 bases matching TRBD1. CDR1 and CDR2 (germline): SGHTA, FQGTGA. V was pared by 5 bases and J by 6 bases, with 6 bases of the junction left unmatched. CDR3 length: 14 amino acids. This CDR3 is CASSPTGYPGELFF. The CDR3 nucleotides are TGTGCCAGCAGCCCGACAGGGTACCCCGGGGAGCTGTTTTTT. Together with reference TRBV7-3 and TRBJ2-2, the CDR3 gives the full variable domain: GAGVSQTPSNKVTEKGKYVELRCDPISGHTALYWYRQSLGQGPEFLIYFQGTGAADDSGLPNDRFFAVRPEGSVSTLKIQRTERGDSAVYLCASSPTGYPGELFFGEGSRLTVL.

The V gene is TRBV2, the J gene TRBJ2-2; possible D gene TRBD2, 6 bases. The CDR3 contains 13 residues. The ends were cut back, 6 bases at V and 7 bases at J, with 12 bases in the middle. In germline, CDR1 is SNHLY, CDR2 FYNNEI. CDR3 in amino acids: CASSATSHGELFF. DNA for the CDR3: TGTGCCAGCAGCGCCACTAGCCACGGGGAGCTGTTTTTT. The whole variable domain, remainder taken from reference TRBV2 and TRBJ2-2, is EPEVTQTPSHQVTQMGQEVILRCVPISNHLYFYWYRQILGQKVEFLVSFYNNEISEKSEIFDDQFSVERPDGSNFTLKIRSTKLEDSAMYFCASSATSHGELFFGEGSRLTVL.

V is TRBV9 and J is TRBJ2-3; TRBD2 matches at 11 bases. This CDR3 spans 16 amino acids. Germline loops: CDR1 SGDLS, CDR2 YYNGEE. J gave up 3 bases and V 7 bases, and 10 bases lay outside the gene matches. The CDR3 region has the DNA TGTGCCAGCCGCGGCGACTTAGCGGGGGGGACAGATACGCAGTATTTT. Its protein is CASRGDLAGGTDTQYF.

The chain is built from TRBV7-2 and TRBJ2-7; D is perhaps TRBD1 or TRBD2 (5 bases each). This CDR3 is 13 amino acids long. Germline V gives CDR1 SGHTA, CDR2 FQGNSA. Trimming stripped 6 bases from V and 3 bases from J, with 12 bases between. The CDR3 DNA follows: TGTGCCAGCAGGAGGGACGCCAACTACGAGCAGTACTTC. Protein sequence: CASRRDANYEQYF.

This clonotype was found a few times. The J gene is TRBJ1-4, the V gene TRBV7-9, with 10 bases lining up with TRBD1. V dropped 5 bases and J dropped 5; count of bases not matched to a gene: 5. There are 15 residues in the CDR3. Germline lookup yields CDR1 SEHNR and CDR2 FQNEAQ (reference sequence). For the CDR3, the DNA is TGTGCCAGCAGCGGGGGGGACAGGGGAAATGAAAAACTGTTTTTT. Translated, it gives CASSGGDRGNEKLFF. The complete variable domain, with remaining parts taken from reference TRBV7-9 and TRBJ1-4, reads DTGVSQNPRHKITKRGQNVTFRCDPISEHNRLYWYRQTLGQGPEFLTYFQNEAQLEKSRLLSDRFSAERPKGSFSTLEIQRTEQGDSAMYLCASSGGDRGNEKLFFGSGTQLSVL.

This clonotype was found a few times. The V gene is TRBV6-6, the J gene TRBJ1-1, with D unclear. Germline CDR1 and CDR2: MNHNY and SVGAGI (reference sequence). Trimming removed 0 bases at V and 3 bases at J, with 17 bases between. The CDR3 spans 17 residues. DNA for the CDR3: TGTGCCAGCAGTTACTCGGTTATGAGGGATCTGGACACTGAAGCTTTCTTT. It specifies CASSYSVMRDLDTEAFF.

About this clonotype: Just one base apart from a much larger clone, this may be a read error. As the CDR3 is not closed by the conserved phenylalanine or tryptophan, this likely results from a read error. CDR3 residues: CSVEWGQGSFGYTS. The CDR3 nucleotides read TGCAGCGTTGAATGGGGACAGGGAAGTTTTGGCTACACCTCC. The chain employs TRBV29-1 and TRBJ1-2; 9 nucleotides agree with TRBD1. Germline CDR1 and CDR2: SQVTM and ANQGSEA. The CDR3 contains 14 residues. Unmatched junction bases numbered 8, after V lost 2 bases and J lost 7 bases.

The chain recombines TRBV2 with TRBJ2-5; D is undetermined. Trimming stripped 2 bases from V and 2 bases from J, with 9 bases between. CDR1 is SNHLY and CDR2 is FYNNEI in the germline V gene. The CDR3 is 14 residues long. The CDR3 bases are TGTGCCAGCAGTGAATGGGCAGGACAAGAGACCCAGTACTTC. It yields the protein CASSEWAGQETQYF.

This clonotype turned up a few times. J is TRBJ1-2 and V is TRBV5-1, with D possibly being TRBD1 (5 bases). The CDR3 is made up of 13 amino acids. Germline loops: CDR1 SGHRS, CDR2 YFSETQ. Trimming pared 7 bases from V and 6 bases from J, leaving 16 bases between. CDR3 loop: CASHRQSRDGYTF. For the CDR3, the DNA is TGCGCCAGCCACAGACAGTCTCGGGATGGCTACACCTTC.

This clonotype appeared many times. The chain joins TRBV10-3 to TRBJ1-1; 8 nucleotides align to TRBD1. This CDR3 contains 15 residues. The germline CDR1 and CDR2 sequences are ENHRY and SYGVKD. After removal of 8 bases from V and 1 base from J, the junction contained 9 bases not matched to a gene. CDR3: CAIGQGPTENTEAFF. The CDR3 DNA reads TGTGCCATCGGACAGGGACCCACGGAGAACACTGAAGCTTTCTTT.

This clonotype appeared once. The chain is built from TRBV6-2 or TRBV6-3 and TRBJ1-5; TRBD1 aligns across 9 bases. The CDR3 runs 15 residues. Unmatched junction bases numbered 7, after V lost 4 bases and J lost 6 bases. Per germline, CDR1 MNHEY and CDR2 SVGEGT. The CDR3 sequence is CASSSRDRVFQPQHF. In nucleotides, the CDR3 is TGTGCCAGCAGTTCCCGGGACAGGGTTTTTCAGCCCCAGCATTTT.

The chain uses TRBV2 and TRBJ2-3, with D possibly being TRBD2 (6 bases). Trimming shortened V by 8 bases and J by 5 bases, and 14 bases separated the two germline ends. The CDR3 spans 13 residues. CDR1 is SNHLY and CDR2 is FYNNEI in the germline V gene. CDR3 nucleotides: TGTGCCAGCCATGGACTATTTAAAGATACGCAGTATTTT. It codes for CASHGLFKDTQYF.

The chain employs TRBV7-9 and TRBJ1-4; TRBD1 agrees at 10 bases. J gave up 8 bases and V 6 bases, and 6 bases lay outside the gene matches. The CDR3 sequence is 14 residues long. Germline V CDR1 and CDR2: SEHNR, FQNEAQ (reference sequence). In nucleotides, the CDR3 is TGTGCCAGCAGTTACCGGGACAGGGGCGAAAAACTGTTTTTT. Amino acid sequence: CASSYRDRGEKLFF. The variable domain in full, completed from reference TRBV7-9 and TRBJ1-4, reads DTGVSQNPRHKITKRGQNVTFRCDPISEHNRLYWYRQTLGQGPEFLTYFQNEAQLEKSRLLSDRFSAERPKGSFSTLEIQRTEQGDSAMYLCASSYRDRGEKLFFGSGTQLSVL.

This clonotype showed up just a few times. This chain connects TRBV10-3 to TRBJ1-2; the D gene is possibly TRBD1 (5 bases). CDR1 is ENHRY, CDR2 SYGVKD, per germline. The CDR3 is 14 amino acids. The V and J ends lost 10 bases and 5 bases respectively, with 20 bases between them. The DNA for the CDR3 is TGTGCCAGCGAAGCCTCCTACAGGTCGTATGGCTACACCTTC. Its translation: CASEASYRSYGYTF.

The chain carries TRBV7-9 and TRBJ2-7; the match to TRBD1 covers 10 bases. Germline V gene lookup returns CDR1 SEHNR and CDR2 FQNEAQ (reference sequence). The junction had 4 bases not matched to a gene; V was cut back by 5 bases and J by 3 bases. The CDR3 sequence is 14 residues long. CDR3 loop: CASSQRTGGYEQYF. CDR3 nucleotides: TGTGCCAGCAGCCAGAGGACAGGGGGCTACGAGCAGTACTTC.

This clonotype was counted only a few times. The V call is TRBV9, the J call TRBJ1-1; the D is unclear. CDR3 length: 16 amino acids. CDR1 is SGDLS, CDR2 YYNGEE, per germline. Trimming pared 4 bases from V and 3 bases from J, leaving 19 bases between. The CDR3 sequence: CASSPTSGPADTEAFF. The CDR3 DNA sequence: TGTGCCAGCAGCCCCACGAGTGGGCCCGCAGACACTGAAGCTTTCTTT.

The chain has TRBV7-9 and TRBJ2-5, with D possibly TRBD2 on 5 matching bases. CDR1 and CDR2 (germline): SEHNR, FQNEAQ (reference sequence). The V and J ends lost 3 bases and 9 bases respectively, with 14 bases between them. The CDR3 consists of 13 residues. The CDR3 protein is CASSFGDWQPQYF. CDR3 in DNA: TGTGCCAGCAGCTTCGGGGATTGGCAGCCCCAGTACTTC.

The chain is built from TRBV9 and TRBJ1-5; 9 bases fit TRBD1. This CDR3 is 14 amino acids long. V shed 4 bases, J shed 10 bases, and the junction held 9 bases outside the gene matches. CDR1 is SGDLS, CDR2 YYNGEE, per germline. The CDR3 coding sequence is TGTGCCAGCAGCCGAACAGGGGGCGTTGGCCCCCAGCATTTT. This encodes CASSRTGGVGPQHF.

A few counts support this clonotype. V and J are TRBV2 and TRBJ1-2, with TRBD1 matching over 7 bases. CDR1 and CDR2 (germline): SNHLY, FYNNEI. The CDR3 has 13 amino acids. The junction had 6 bases not matched to a gene; V was cut back by 3 bases and J by 8 bases. In nucleotides, the CDR3 is TGTGCCAGCAGTGAGGACAGGAGTAGAGGCTACACCTTC. It yields the protein CASSEDRSRGYTF.

This clonotype has a handful of counts. This chain links TRBV6-1 with TRBJ2-5; no definite D call. Germline V gene data show CDR1 as MNHNS and CDR2 as SASEGT. V lost 0 bases and J 5 bases, leaving 13 bases between the germline ends. This CDR3 is 15 amino acids long. The chain's CDR3 is CASSEAWGSSETQYF. The CDR3, as DNA: TGTGCCAGCAGTGAAGCCTGGGGATCTTCGGAGACCCAGTACTTC.

Of note for this clonotype: The CDR3 does not close with the conserved phenylalanine or tryptophan, likely indicating a read error. The DNA is left out, because the CDR3 cannot be placed on it with certainty; the CDR3 is given as TCRdb lists it. V is TRBV7-2 and J is TRBJ2-7. CDR1 is SGHTA, CDR2 FQGNSA, per germline. With termini counted, the CDR3 has 8 amino acids. This CDR3 reads CASSLADS.

This clonotype was detected only once. The chain couples TRBV29-1 to TRBJ1-1, with D perhaps matching TRBD1 (6 bases). The germline V and J ends were trimmed by 6 bases and 1 base, with 9 bases remaining between them. The CDR3 runs to 12 residues. The germline V gene encodes CDR1 SQVTM and CDR2 ANQGSEA. CDR3 amino acids: CSVATGNTEAFF. DNA for the CDR3: TGCAGCGTCGCGACAGGGAACACTGAAGCTTTCTTT.

In this sample, this clonotype turned up a few times. This chain uses TRBV10-3 with TRBJ1-6; a weak D match, TRBD1 (5 bases). V lost 10 bases and J 8 bases, leaving 15 bases between the germline ends. Germline CDR1 is ENHRY and CDR2 is SYGVKD. The CDR3 is made up of 13 amino acids. CDR3 coding DNA: TGTGCCACCCGGGGCAGGGTTGATTCACCCCTCCACTTT. This encodes CATRGRVDSPLHF.

J is TRBJ1-2 and V is TRBV29-1, with a weak D call TRBD1 (6 bases). This CDR3 is built from 12 residues. V was shortened by 6 bases and J by 3 bases, with 11 bases between the two germline ends. The germline CDR1 and CDR2 sequences are SQVTM and ANQGSEA. CDR3: CSVEDSYYGYTF. The CDR3, as DNA: TGCAGCGTGGAGGACAGCTACTATGGCTACACCTTC.